This is a list of T cell receptor beta chains from one sample in a study of T cells in Graves' hyperthyroidism and ophthalmopathy. Each CDR3 protein is one row after TCRdb ran MiXCR on the multiplex PCR reads. The profile shows over 400,000 distinct CDR3 sequences, roughly 14% of them singletons. The sample was blood. These receptors were taken from a man younger than 35 with Graves' ophthalmopathy. Each CDR3 is given with its conserved first and last residue. A D gene is named only where the DNA matches it firmly. Clone size is shown for a subset of rows, as once, few, many or a class of expanded clone.

v_call	j_call	d_call	clone_size	cdr3_aa	cdr3_nt
TRBV12-3/TRBV12-4	TRBJ1-2	-	many	CASSLGGAVDYGYTF	TGTGCCAGCAGTTTAGGCGGGGCAGTAGACTATGGCTACACCTTC
TRBV12-3/TRBV12-4	TRBJ2-3	-	many	CASSPRLTPSTDTQYF	TGTGCCAGCAGTCCGAGACTAACCCCTAGCACAGATACGCAGTATTTT
TRBV6-1	TRBJ2-5	-	many	CASSVQPLQETQYF	TGTGCCAGCAGTGTCCAGCCTTTGCAAGAGACCCAGTACTTC
TRBV3-1	TRBJ2-7	-	-	CASSQDQRSYEQYF	TGTGCCAGCAGCCAAGATCAACGGTCCTACGAGCAGTACTTC
TRBV30	TRBJ2-3	TRBD2	many	CAWSTSGGRDTQYF	TGTGCCTGGAGTACTAGCGGGGGACGAGATACGCAGTATTTT
TRBV5-1	TRBJ1-5	-	many	CASSSEPSDLLRFHPQHF	TGCGCCAGCAGCTCAGAGCCCTCGGACCTACTGCGGTTTCATCCCCAGCATTTT
TRBV5-4	TRBJ2-7	-	-	CASSPFTGFEQYF	TGTGCCAGCAGCCCCTTCACAGGCTTCGAGCAGTACTTC
TRBV4-1	TRBJ2-2	TRBD2	-	CASSQVRGGPGGELFF	TGCGCCAGCAGCCAAGTTCGGGGGGGCCCAGGCGGGGAGCTGTTTTTT
TRBV7-8	TRBJ2-5	-	few	CASSYRWTEETQYF	TGTGCCAGCAGCTATAGGTGGACCGAAGAGACCCAGTACTTC
TRBV6-5	TRBJ2-2	-	many	CASSYGRRPGRTGELFF	TGTGCCAGCAGTTACGGTAGGCGACCCGGACGGACCGGGGAGCTGTTTTTT
TRBV5-6	TRBJ2-7	-	many	CASSRGDSYEQYF	TGTGCCAGCAGCAGGGGGGACAGCTACGAGCAGTACTTC
TRBV11-1	TRBJ1-2	-	many	CASSPVGNYGYTF	TGTGCCAGCAGCCCAGTGGGGAACTATGGCTACACCTTC
TRBV3-1	TRBJ2-3	TRBD1	many	CASSQDRVGDTQYF	TGTGCCAGCAGCCAGGACAGGGTGGGGGATACGCAGTATTTT
TRBV6-1	TRBJ2-1	-	-	CASSEWRSVYNEQFF	TGTGCCAGCAGTGAATGGAGATCGGTCTACAATGAGCAGTTCTTC
TRBV2	TRBJ2-5	TRBD2	many	CASSESSRERETQYF	TGTGCCAGCAGTGAATCATCGCGGGAGAGAGAGACCCAGTACTTC
TRBV7-2	TRBJ1-2	-	few	CASNQNTGYYGYTF	TGTGCCAGCAATCAGAATACAGGGTACTATGGCTACACCTTC
TRBV27	TRBJ2-5	TRBD1	-	CASSFGQGRETQYF	TGTGCCAGCAGCTTCGGACAGGGGCGGGAGACCCAGTACTTC
TRBV6-1	TRBJ2-5	-	-	CASREGTYQETQYF	TGTGCCAGCAGGGAGGGGACCTACCAAGAGACCCAGTACTTC
TRBV11-1	TRBJ2-7	-	medium-sized	CASSADAYEQYF	TGTGCCAGCAGCGCAGATGCCTACGAGCAGTACTTC
TRBV3-1	TRBJ2-5	-	many	CASSQDKGQLETQYF	TGTGCCAGCAGCCAAGATAAGGGACAATTAGAGACCCAGTACTTC
TRBV11-2	TRBJ2-1	-	many	CASSLAGPDNEQFF	TGTGCCAGCAGCTTAGCAGGGCCGGACAATGAGCAGTTCTTC
TRBV19	TRBJ1-4	TRBD1	-	CASSTLGTGWEKLFF	TGTGCCAGTAGTACACTCGGGACAGGGTGGGAAAAACTGTTTTTT
TRBV5-1	TRBJ1-6	-	-	CASSERTLTDSPLHF	TGCGCCAGCAGCGAACGGACCCTTACGGATTCACCCCTCCACTTT